Below, 8 T cell receptor beta chains from the same sample are listed, as sequenced in a study of cytomegalovirus exposure and HLA in healthy donors. The PCR made use of 60 Vbeta and 13 Jbeta primers. Measured with immunoSEQ multiplex PCR; TCRdb has only the in-frame clones, and not every one. The table lists roughly 140,000 clones, around 83% of them singletons. Sample: PBMCs. The receptors shown here come from a man aged 40-49 years in good health and CMV-seropositive.

The V gene is TRBV9, the J gene TRBJ2-1, with a weak D call TRBD2 (5 bases). V was pared by 4 bases and J by 7 bases, with 9 bases between. The CDR3 is 12 amino acids. CDR1 SGDLS and CDR2 YYNGEE come from the germline V gene. This chain's CDR3 is CASSPTNNEQFF. CDR3 nucleotide sequence: TGTGCCAGCAGCCCGACTAATAATGAGCAGTTCTTC.

The genes are TRBV19 and TRBJ2-1, with 8 bases lining up with TRBD2. J lost 9 bases, V lost 4 bases, and 5 bases had no gene match. This CDR3 spans 13 amino acids. The germline CDR1 and CDR2 sequences are LNHDA and SQIVND (reference sequence). The CDR3 region is CASSSGGLGEQFF. The CDR3 DNA sequence: TGTGCCAGTAGTAGCGGGGGGCTCGGTGAGCAGTTCTTC.

V usage is TRBV11-3 and J usage is TRBJ2-4; 8 bases fit TRBD1. The CDR3 contains 14 residues. The germline CDR1 and CDR2 sequences are SGHNT and YENEEA. J gave up 4 bases and V 5 bases, and 4 bases lay outside the gene matches. The CDR3 coding sequence is TGTGCCAGCAGCCTCAGACAGGGGAAAAACATTCAGTACTTC. This sequence encodes CASSLRQGKNIQYF.

This clone was counted a single time. The chain combines TRBV19 with TRBJ1-1, with D maybe TRBD1 (5 bases). CDR1 and CDR2 from the germline V gene are LNHDA and SQIVND (reference sequence). The CDR3 spans 12 residues. Trimming removed 1 base at V and 14 bases at J, with 14 bases between. CDR3 nucleotide sequence: TGTGCCAGTAGTATAGGCCAGGGAAACTTGTTCTTT. This translates into CASSIGQGNLFF. Drawing the rest from reference TRBV19 and TRBJ1-1, the complete variable domain is DGGITQSPKYLFRKEGQNVTLSCEQNLNHDAMYWYRQDPGQGLRLIYYSQIVNDFQKGDIAEGYSVSREKKESFPLTVTSAQKNPTAFYLCASSIGQGNLFFGQGTRLTVV.

J is TRBJ1-2 and V is TRBV4-3; TRBD1 agrees at 9 bases. There are 16 residues in the CDR3. Per germline, CDR1 LGHNA and CDR2 YSLEER. Trimming removed 0 bases from V and 3 bases from J; junction bases left unmatched: 5. CDR3 nucleotide sequence: TGCGCCAGCAGCCAAGATTCGAGGACAGGGGACTATGGCTACACCTTC. It is translated as CASSQDSRTGDYGYTF.

In this sample, this clone turned up a few times. V and J are TRBV4-1 and TRBJ2-7; 11 bases map to TRBD1. V shed 1 base, J shed 4 bases, and the junction held 6 bases outside the gene matches. The CDR3 contains 16 residues. Germline CDR1 is MGHRA and CDR2 is YSYEKL. This CDR3 reads CASSQVPGQGVYEQYF. The CDR3 nucleotides are TGCGCCAGCAGCCAAGTTCCGGGACAGGGGGTATACGAGCAGTACTTC.

The CDR3 sequence is CASSDRVLNTEAFF. The CDR3 DNA is TGTGCCAGCAGTGACCGGGTACTGAACACTGAAGCTTTCTTT. The chain links TRBV25-1 to TRBJ1-1; no reliable D call. The length of the CDR3 is 14 residues. The germline V gene has CDR1 MGHDK and CDR2 SYGVNS. Trimming pared 3 bases from V and 0 bases from J, leaving 8 bases between.

CDR3 sequence (DNA): TGTGCCAGCAGCTTGGAAGCACTAGCGGGAGGGCCCTCCTACAATGAGCAGTTCTTC. This codes for CASSLEALAGGPSYNEQFF. J is TRBJ2-1 and V is TRBV5-5, with TRBD2 matching over 13 bases. The V gene's germline CDR1 is SGHKS and CDR2 YYEKEE (reference sequence). Unmatched junction bases numbered 6, after V lost 0 bases and J lost 0 bases. The CDR3 length is 19 residues. Using reference TRBV5-5 and TRBJ2-1 for the parts outside the CDR3, the full variable domain is DAGVTQSPTHLIKTRGQQVTLRCSPISGHKSVSWYQQVLGQGPQFIFQYYEKEERGRGNFPDRFSARQFPNYSSELNVNALLLGDSALYLCASSLEALAGGPSYNEQFFGPGTRLTVL.